The 26 T cell receptor beta chains below were found in one sample sequenced in a study of shared clonotypes between healthy human individuals. Measured with immunoSEQ multiplex PCR; TCRdb has only the in-frame clones, and not every one. The sample has over a million clones; roughly 96% are singletons. The specimen was naive CD4+ T cells sorted from blood. Specified subset: CD45RA+ positively selected. These TCRs come from a man in his thirties or forties in good health.

Regarding this clone: The sample holds other DNA sequences that translate to the same CDR3. The gene calls are TRBV9 and TRBJ2-5, with 10 bases lining up with TRBD2. The CDR3 runs to 14 residues. The germline gives CDR1 SGDLS, CDR2 YYNGEE. The V and J ends lost 0 bases and 4 bases, in that order; junction bases with no gene match: 0. The CDR3 nucleotides are TGTGCCAGCAGCGTAGGACTAGCGGGAGAGACCCAGTACTTC. It is translated as CASSVGLAGETQYF. The full variable domain, in which reference TRBV9 and TRBJ2-5 provide the parts outside the CDR3, is DSGVTQTPKHLITATGQRVTLRCSPRSGDLSVYWYQQSLDQGLQFLIQYYNGEERAKGNILERFSAQQFPDLHSELNLSSLELGDSALYFCASSVGLAGETQYFGPGTRLLVL.

The chain employs TRBV2 and TRBJ1-2, with TRBD1 as a possible D gene (6 bases). Between the trimmed V and J ends, which lost 6 bases and 4 bases, there was a span of 21 bases. Germline V CDR1 and CDR2: SNHLY, FYNNEI. CDR3 length equals 16 residues. CDR3 bases: TGTGCCAGCAGATACAGGGCAGCCCCTGGGGGCTATGGCTACACCTTC. This translates into CASRYRAAPGGYGYTF.

For this clone: Distinct nucleotide sequences in the sample also encode this CDR3. The J gene is TRBJ2-3, the V gene TRBV5-1; no clear D. The CDR3 spans 12 residues. Germline lookup yields CDR1 SGHRS and CDR2 YFSETQ. Trimming removed 4 bases at V and 1 base at J, with 4 bases between. CDR3: CASSLRTDTQYF. CDR3 coding DNA: TGCGCCAGCAGCCTCCGCACAGATACGCAGTATTTT.

CDR3 sequence: CASSFNEGNMQYF. For the CDR3, the DNA is TGCGCCAGCAGCTTCAATGAGGGGAATATGCAGTATTTT. This chain connects TRBV5-1 to TRBJ2-3; D may be TRBD1 or TRBD2 (5 bases each). The CDR3 is 13 residues long. Trimming left V 2 bases short and J 11 bases short, with 15 bases between. Per the germline V gene, CDR1 is SGHRS and CDR2 is YFSETQ. The entire variable domain, with the rest obtained from reference TRBV5-1 and TRBJ2-3, is as follows: KAGVTQTPRYLIKTRGQQVTLSCSPISGHRSVSWYQQTPGQGLQFLFEYFSETQRNKGNFPGRFSGRQFSNSRSEMNVSTLELGDSALYLCASSFNEGNMQYFGPGTRLTVL.

The chain links TRBV14 to TRBJ2-1; D may be TRBD1 (5 bases). Germline V gives CDR1 SGHDN, CDR2 FVKESK. V was pared by 1 base and J by 5 bases, with 12 bases between. The CDR3 spans 15 residues. The CDR3 DNA reads as TGTGCCAGCAGCCAAGTAGGGGCTTTGAACAATGAGCAGTTCTTC. As protein: CASSQVGALNNEQFF.

The V and J genes are TRBV5-1 and TRBJ2-1; D is unclear. Germline CDR1 and CDR2: SGHRS and YFSETQ. Trimming took 1 base from V and 2 from J, leaving 10 bases between them. The CDR3 extends over 15 amino acids. For the CDR3, the DNA is TGCGCCAGCAGCTTGCCGACCCCTACCTACAATGAGCAGTTCTTC. Protein: CASSLPTPTYNEQFF.

This chain connects TRBV27 to TRBJ2-7; 12 bases map to TRBD2. V was pared by 4 bases and J by 3 bases, with 16 bases of the junction left unmatched. This CDR3 is 19 amino acids long. Germline V gives CDR1 MNHEY, CDR2 SMNVEV (reference sequence). The CDR3 region is CASSSTTSGSVFRYYEQYF. The CDR3 nucleotides are TGTGCCAGCAGTTCTACGACTAGCGGGAGTGTCTTTCGCTACTACGAGCAGTACTTC.

The chain recombines TRBV28 with TRBJ1-2, with 9 bases lining up with TRBD1. This CDR3 comprises 14 residues. Germline trimming cut 8 bases from V and 8 bases from J; bases unmatched to any gene: 12. The germline CDR1 and CDR2 sequences are MDHEN and SYDVKM. The CDR3 nucleotides are TGTGCCAGCCGGGATTCCGGGACAGGGATAGGCTACACCTTC. Residues: CASRDSGTGIGYTF.

This clone was seen a single time. The chain links TRBV7-9 to TRBJ2-3; no clear D gene. The CDR3 spans 15 residues. V dropped 3 bases and J dropped 2 bases, with 12 bases sitting between them. In germline, CDR1 is SEHNR, CDR2 FQNEAQ (reference sequence). CDR3 nucleotides: TGTGCCAGCAGCTTTCTCGTCTTACCCACAGATACGCAGTATTTT. This translates into CASSFLVLPTDTQYF.

Comments on this clone: Other DNA sequences in the same sample also yield this CDR3. The chain carries TRBV5-1 and TRBJ2-2; 11 positions match TRBD2. CDR1 SGHRS and CDR2 YFSETQ come from the germline V gene. The V gene end was trimmed by 2 bases and the J gene end by 6 bases; junction bases not matched to a gene: 3. CDR3 length: 15 amino acids. This CDR3 reads CASSLLAGESGELFF. The CDR3 DNA reads as TGCGCCAGCAGCTTACTAGCGGGAGAATCCGGGGAGCTGTTTTTT.

The chain has TRBV2 and TRBJ2-7, with D perhaps assigned TRBD1 or TRBD2 (5 bases each). Germline loops: CDR1 SNHLY, CDR2 FYNNEI. CDR3 length equals 17 residues. Trimming removed 4 bases at V and 7 bases at J, with 26 bases between. The CDR3 DNA reads TGTGCCAGCAGTGCAGTCATCGGGACGCCGGAAGGGTTGGAGCAGTACTTC. This gives the protein CASSAVIGTPEGLEQYF.

V and J are TRBV6-1 and TRBJ1-1, with D unresolved. The CDR3 extends over 15 amino acids. Germline lookup yields CDR1 MNHNS and CDR2 SASEGT. Trimming stripped 6 bases from V and 1 base from J, with 15 bases between. CDR3 protein: CASRLAAGGNTEAFF. DNA for the CDR3: TGTGCCAGCAGACTAGCGGCAGGAGGGAACACTGAAGCTTTCTTT.

This chain uses TRBV19 with TRBJ2-7; TRBD2 agrees at 8 bases. The germline CDR1 and CDR2 sequences are LNHDA and SQIVND (reference sequence). V trimming: 7 bases; J trimming: 2 bases; junction bases outside the gene matches: 25. The CDR3 consists of 20 residues. The CDR3 reads CASTPPKSGSRSWGTYEQYF. DNA for the CDR3: TGTGCCAGTACCCCCCCAAAGAGCGGGAGTCGGTCATGGGGCACCTACGAGCAGTACTTC.

The chain links TRBV7-9 to TRBJ1-2, with D maybe TRBD1 (5 bases). The CDR3 sequence is 12 residues long. CDR1 and CDR2 from the germline V gene are SEHNR and FQNEAQ (reference sequence). V lost 3 bases and J lost 3, with 5 bases in between. CDR3 residues: CASSLGDYGYTF. The CDR3 nucleotides read TGTGCCAGCAGCTTGGGGGACTATGGCTACACCTTC.

The chain couples TRBV2 to TRBJ1-1; possible D gene TRBD1, 5 bases. CDR3 length: 14 residues. Between the trimmed V and J ends, which lost 6 bases and 10 bases, there was a span of 21 bases. Germline-derived CDR1 and CDR2 are SNHLY and FYNNEI. CDR3 residues: CASSASWDSSRAFF. The CDR3 DNA reads as TGTGCCAGCAGCGCCTCTTGGGACTCTTCGCGAGCTTTCTTT. The full variable domain, its missing parts supplied by reference TRBV2 and TRBJ1-1, is EPEVTQTPSHQVTQMGQEVILRCVPISNHLYFYWYRQILGQKVEFLVSFYNNEISEKSEIFDDQFSVERPDGSNFTLKIRSTKLEDSAMYFCASSASWDSSRAFFGQGTRLTVV.

The genes are TRBV5-1 and TRBJ2-2, with D possibly being TRBD2 (5 bases). The CDR3 sequence is 12 residues long. Germline assignment: CDR1 SGHRS and CDR2 YFSETQ. Between the trimmed V and J ends, which lost 4 bases and 11 bases, there was a span of 12 bases. The CDR3 DNA is TGCGCCAGCAGCCCCTGGACTCGTGAGCTGTTTTTT. It yields the protein CASSPWTRELFF.

The V gene is TRBV7-8, the J gene TRBJ2-7; 11 bases fit TRBD2. Germline loops: CDR1 SGHVS, CDR2 FQNEAQ. The CDR3 covers 16 residues. The V segment lost 5 bases and the J segment 6 bases; nucleotides outside the gene matches: 12. In DNA, the CDR3 is TGTGCCAGCAGCCAAGCCCGTAGCGGGAGGGCCGTCGAGCAGTACTTC. This sequence encodes CASSQARSGRAVEQYF.

This rearrangement joins TRBV18 to TRBJ1-5, with D perhaps matching TRBD1 (5 bases). Germline CDR1 is KGHSH and CDR2 is LQKENI. This CDR3 spans 15 amino acids. V was cut by 3 bases and J by 3 bases, with 12 bases left in between. The CDR3 spells CASSPGGGYNQPQHF. The DNA for the CDR3 is TGTGCCAGCTCACCCGGGGGGGGTTACAATCAGCCCCAGCATTTT. The full variable domain, in which reference TRBV18 and TRBJ1-5 provide the parts outside the CDR3, is NAGVMQNPRHLVRRRGQEARLRCSPMKGHSHVYWYRQLPEEGLKFMVYLQKENIIDESGMPKERFSAEFPKEGPSILRIQQVVRGDSAAYFCASSPGGGYNQPQHFGDGTRLSIL.

The rearrangement joins TRBV18 to TRBJ2-7; 7 positions match TRBD1. With 2 bases clipped from V and 4 bases from J, the junction kept 8 bases outside the gene matches. The CDR3 length is 15 residues. Germline CDR1 is KGHSH and CDR2 is LQKENI. The CDR3, as DNA: TGTGCCAGCTCACCAACCTCCGGGACAGTATACGAGCAGTACTTC. It yields the protein CASSPTSGTVYEQYF.

This clone was recorded a few times. This chain links TRBV5-4 with TRBJ1-1, with D perhaps matching TRBD1 (5 bases). Germline V gene data show CDR1 as SGHNT and CDR2 as YYREEE (reference sequence). The CDR3 covers 13 residues. The ends were cut back, 6 bases at V and 3 bases at J, with 12 bases in the middle. The CDR3 loop reads CASMRGRDTEAFF. The CDR3 DNA reads TGTGCCAGCATGAGGGGTAGGGACACTGAAGCTTTCTTT. The whole variable domain, filled in from reference TRBV5-4 and TRBJ1-1, reads ETGVTQSPTHLIKTRGQQVTLRCSSQSGHNTVSWYQQALGQGPQFIFQYYREEENGRGNFPPRFSGLQFPNYSSELNVNALELDDSALYLCASMRGRDTEAFFGQGTRLTVV.

J is TRBJ1-2 and V is TRBV2; D remains unclear. The CDR3 has 14 amino acids. Trimming cost V 6 bases and J 1 base, with 12 bases left between them. Germline V lookup: CDR1 SNHLY, CDR2 FYNNEI. The CDR3 reads CASRVLGVNYGYTF. In DNA, the CDR3 is TGTGCCAGCAGGGTACTGGGAGTTAACTATGGCTACACCTTC.

The chain joins TRBV5-1 to TRBJ1-1; no reliable D call. There are 15 residues in the CDR3. V was shortened by 5 bases and J by 6 bases, with 20 bases between the two germline ends. CDR1 and CDR2 (germline): SGHRS, YFSETQ. The DNA for the CDR3 is TGCGCCAGCAGTTGGTCCCGCGCTGAGGGATCTGAAGCTTTCTTT. As protein: CASSWSRAEGSEAFF. Variable domain in full (rest from reference TRBV5-1 and TRBJ1-1): KAGVTQTPRYLIKTRGQQVTLSCSPISGHRSVSWYQQTPGQGLQFLFEYFSETQRNKGNFPGRFSGRQFSNSRSEMNVSTLELGDSALYLCASSWSRAEGSEAFFGQGTRLTVV.

This sequence joins TRBV27 and TRBJ1-3; TRBD1 might be the D (6 bases). The germline CDR1 and CDR2 sequences are MNHEY and SMNVEV (reference sequence). V lost 6 bases and J lost 0, with 12 bases in between. The CDR3 totals 15 residues. This CDR3 is CASRAGQSSGNTIYF. CDR3 DNA sequence: TGTGCCAGCAGAGCCGGACAGAGCTCTGGAAACACCATATATTTT.

The V and J genes are TRBV5-6 and TRBJ2-3; D possibly uses TRBD1 or TRBD2 (5 bases each). This CDR3 has 13 residues. Between the trimmed V and J ends, which lost 0 bases and 14 bases, there was a span of 16 bases. The germline gives CDR1 SGHDT, CDR2 YYEEEE. The CDR3 DNA is TGTGCCAGCAGCTTGGCAGGCCCTCCCGGGACGTATTTT. This gives the protein CASSLAGPPGTYF.

The rearrangement joins TRBV28 to TRBJ2-2, with D hard to call. Germline V gives CDR1 MDHEN, CDR2 SYDVKM. The CDR3 has 17 residues. The ends were cut back, 3 bases at V and 5 bases at J, with 19 bases in the middle. The CDR3 protein is CASSFSFGLWWTGELFF. The DNA for the CDR3 is TGTGCCAGCAGTTTCTCTTTTGGCCTGTGGTGGACCGGGGAGCTGTTTTTT.

The J gene is TRBJ1-3, the V gene TRBV28; D is unclear. The CDR3 has 13 residues. CDR1 MDHEN and CDR2 SYDVKM come from the germline V gene. The germline V and J ends were trimmed by 8 bases and 2 bases, with 10 bases remaining between them. CDR3 in DNA: TGTGCCAGCGGGAGGACCCCTGGAAACACCATATATTTT. Translation: CASGRTPGNTIYF.